The 4 T cell receptor beta chains presented below share a single source sample, sequenced in a study of blood T cell repertoires in COVID-19. TCRdb keeps only in-frame clones here, not all; method: immunoSEQ multiplex PCR. The table shows 140,000 to 150,000 clones, with over 85% occurring only once. The sequenced sample consisted of peripheral blood. All receptors come from a human donor in a cohort sampled during active COVID-19.

The chain combines TRBV6-2 or TRBV6-3 with TRBJ2-6, with a tentative D call TRBD1 (6 bases). Germline CDR1 MNHEY, CDR2 SVGEGT. V was trimmed by 5 bases and J by 2 bases, leaving 13 bases between them. This CDR3 spans 16 amino acids. CDR3 nucleotide sequence: TGTGCCAGCAGTCACCACAGGGTTCCTGGGGCCAACGTCCTGACTTTC. Translated: CASSHHRVPGANVLTF.

This chain connects TRBV7-9 to TRBJ1-1; no clear D gene. Between the trimmed V and J ends, which lost 1 base and 3 bases, there was a span of 6 bases. Germline lookup yields CDR1 SEHNR and CDR2 FQNEAQ (reference sequence). CDR3 length: 13 amino acids. The CDR3 loop is CASSLVGDTEAFF. DNA of the CDR3: TGTGCCAGCAGCTTAGTCGGGGACACTGAAGCTTTCTTT.

The CDR3 nucleotides are TGTGCCAGCAGTCTACTAGCGGGGGGCGAAGAGACCCAGTACTTC. It specifies CASSLLAGGEETQYF. The chain links TRBV7-3 to TRBJ2-5, with 12 positions matching TRBD2. The CDR3 contains 15 residues. CDR1 is SGHTA, CDR2 FQGTGA, per germline. Trimming cost V 6 bases and J 3 bases; bases outside gene matches: 5.

The chain is built from TRBV4-3 and TRBJ1-5, with TRBD1 matching over 8 bases. The V gene end was trimmed by 3 bases and the J gene end by 2 bases; junction bases not matched to a gene: 3. The V gene's germline CDR1 is LGHNA and CDR2 YSLEER. CDR3 size: 15 residues. The chain's CDR3 is CASSQDRAGNQPQHF. The CDR3 region has the DNA TGCGCCAGCAGCCAGGACAGGGCAGGCAATCAGCCCCAGCATTTT.